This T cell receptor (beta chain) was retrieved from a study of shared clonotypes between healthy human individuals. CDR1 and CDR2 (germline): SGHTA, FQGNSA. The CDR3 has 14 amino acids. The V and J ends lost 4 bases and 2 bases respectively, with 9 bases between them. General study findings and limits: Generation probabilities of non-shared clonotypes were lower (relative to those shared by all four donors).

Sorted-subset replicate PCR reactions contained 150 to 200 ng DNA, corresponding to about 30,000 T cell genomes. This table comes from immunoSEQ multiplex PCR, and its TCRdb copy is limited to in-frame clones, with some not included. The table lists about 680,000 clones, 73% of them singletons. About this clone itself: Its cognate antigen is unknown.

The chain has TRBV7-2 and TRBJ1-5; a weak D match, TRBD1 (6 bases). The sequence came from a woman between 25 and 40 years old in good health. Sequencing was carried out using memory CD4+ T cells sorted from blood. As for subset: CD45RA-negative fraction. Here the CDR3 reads CASSYREGNQPQHF. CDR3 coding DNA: TGTGCCAGCAGCTACAGGGAGGGCAATCAGCCCCAGCATTTT.